A selection of T cell receptor beta chains follows, all from one sample in a study of T cells after yellow fever vaccination. TCRdb re-analysed the 5' RACE reads in MiXCR, keeping a single row per CDR3 protein. Here the sample spans fewer than 650,000 distinct CDR3 sequences, 21% being singletons. Material: PBMCs, obtained less than 25 days after the first yellow fever vaccination. The receptors here all came from a man between 18 and 35 years old who received the YFV17D yellow fever vaccine. Each CDR3 is given with its conserved first and last residue. Fields, in order: clone size, D gene, J gene, V gene, CDR3 protein, CDR3 DNA. D genes are given only for firm matches. The size of a clone is reported for some rows only, either as once, few or many, or as a class for expanded clones.

>-|TRBD2|TRBJ2-3|TRBV27
CASSLPPSGGAGDTQYF
TGTGCCAGCAGTTTACCCCCTAGCGGGGGGGCGGGAGATACGCAGTATTTT
>few|-|TRBJ2-1|TRBV4-3
CASSQDRGTYNEQFF
TGCGCCAGCAGCCAAGATAGGGGGACTTACAATGAGCAGTTCTTC
>few|-|TRBJ2-7|TRBV5-1
CASTYGQSYEQYF
TGCGCCAGCACATATGGACAGAGCTACGAGCAGTACTTC
>-|TRBD2|TRBJ2-5|TRBV6-2/TRBV6-3
CAERAGTSGGRWETQYF
TGTGCCGAACGGGCCGGGACTAGCGGGGGGCGATGGGAGACCCAGTACTTC
>-|-|TRBJ2-3|TRBV7-3
CASSLYSSDTQYF
TGTGCCAGCAGCTTATACTCCTCCGATACGCAGTATTTT
>few|TRBD2|TRBJ2-5|TRBV9
CASSGLAGGRYQETQYF
TGTGCCAGCAGCGGATTAGCGGGGGGCAGGTACCAAGAGACCCAGTACTTC
>-|-|TRBJ2-3|TRBV7-8
CASSLARLVSTDTQYF
TGTGCCAGCAGCTTAGCGCGGCTAGTTAGCACAGATACGCAGTATTTT
>few|-|TRBJ1-1|TRBV6-6
CASMVDEFPEAFF
TGTGCCAGCATGGTAGACGAGTTCCCTGAAGCTTTCTTT
>few|-|TRBJ2-2|TRBV5-1
CASSLVGRDTGELFF
TGCGCCAGCAGCTTGGTGGGACGAGACACCGGGGAGCTGTTTTTT
>-|-|TRBJ2-6|TRBV5-8
CASSFWGGANVLTF
TGTGCCAGCAGCTTTTGGGGGGGGGCCAACGTCCTGACTTTC
>few|-|TRBJ1-5|TRBV6-5
CASSYRGINQPQHF
TGTGCCAGCAGTTACCGGGGCATCAATCAGCCCCAGCATTTT